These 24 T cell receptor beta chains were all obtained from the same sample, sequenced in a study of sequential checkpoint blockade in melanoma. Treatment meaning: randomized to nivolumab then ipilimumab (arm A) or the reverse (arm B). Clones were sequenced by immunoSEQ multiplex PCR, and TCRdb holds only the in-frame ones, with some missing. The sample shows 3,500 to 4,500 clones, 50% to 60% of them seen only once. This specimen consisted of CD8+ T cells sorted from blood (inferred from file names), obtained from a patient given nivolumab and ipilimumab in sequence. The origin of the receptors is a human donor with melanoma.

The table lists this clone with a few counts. The CDR3 protein is CASWGENTGELFF. CDR3 DNA: TGTGCCAGCTGGGGCGAAAACACCGGGGAGCTGTTTTTT. This rearrangement joins TRBV9 to TRBJ2-2; D might be TRBD1 (5 bases). The CDR3 runs 13 residues. The V and J ends lost 7 bases and 2 bases respectively, with 9 bases between them. The germline CDR1 and CDR2 sequences are SGDLS and YYNGEE.

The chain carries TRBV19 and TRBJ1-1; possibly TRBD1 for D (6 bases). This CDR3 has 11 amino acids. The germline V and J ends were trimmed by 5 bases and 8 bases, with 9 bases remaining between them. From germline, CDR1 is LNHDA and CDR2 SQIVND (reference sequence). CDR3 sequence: CASSFGQEAFF. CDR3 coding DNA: TGTGCCAGTAGTTTCGGACAGGAAGCTTTCTTT.

CDR3 sequence (DNA): TGTGCCAGCAGTTCACCTCGGACAGAAACCAACTATGGCTACACCTTC. This codes for CASSSPRTETNYGYTF. V gene TRBV28 combines with J gene TRBJ1-2, with D possibly TRBD1 on 6 matching bases. The V end was cut by 4 bases, the J end by 2 bases, with 17 bases between. CDR1 is MDHEN, CDR2 SYDVKM, per germline. This CDR3 comprises 16 residues.

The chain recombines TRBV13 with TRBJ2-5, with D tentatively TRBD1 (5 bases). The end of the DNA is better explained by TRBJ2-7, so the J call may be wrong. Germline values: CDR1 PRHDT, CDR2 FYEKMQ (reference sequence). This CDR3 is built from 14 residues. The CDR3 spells CASSQGISSYEQYF. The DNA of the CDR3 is TGTGCCAGCAGCCAGGGAATTTCCTCCTACGAGCAGTACTTC.

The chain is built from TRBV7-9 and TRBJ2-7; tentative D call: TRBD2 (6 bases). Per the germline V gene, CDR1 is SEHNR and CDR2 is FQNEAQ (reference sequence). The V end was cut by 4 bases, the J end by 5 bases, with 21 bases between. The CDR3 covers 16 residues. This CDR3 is CASSSGPGQRAHEQYF. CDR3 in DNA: TGTGCCAGCAGCTCCGGGCCCGGGCAGCGGGCCCACGAGCAGTACTTC.

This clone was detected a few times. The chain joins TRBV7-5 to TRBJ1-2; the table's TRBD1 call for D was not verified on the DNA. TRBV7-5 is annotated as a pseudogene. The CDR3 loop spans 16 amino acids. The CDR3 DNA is TGTGCCAGCAGCTTGGCAGGGGGCTATCCTAACTATGGCTACACCTTC. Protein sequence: CASSLAGGYPNYGYTF.

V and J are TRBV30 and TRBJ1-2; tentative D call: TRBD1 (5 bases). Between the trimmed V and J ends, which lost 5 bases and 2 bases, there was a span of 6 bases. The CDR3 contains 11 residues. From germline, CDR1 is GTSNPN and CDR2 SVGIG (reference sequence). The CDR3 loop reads CAWDSNYGYTF. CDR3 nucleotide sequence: TGTGCCTGGGACAGCAACTATGGCTACACCTTC.

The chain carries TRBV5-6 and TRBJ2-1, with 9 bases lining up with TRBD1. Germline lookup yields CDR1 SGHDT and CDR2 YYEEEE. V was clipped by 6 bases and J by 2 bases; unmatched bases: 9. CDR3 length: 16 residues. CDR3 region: CASTFIQGATYNEQFF. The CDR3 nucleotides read TGTGCCAGCACCTTTATACAGGGGGCAACCTACAATGAGCAGTTCTTC.

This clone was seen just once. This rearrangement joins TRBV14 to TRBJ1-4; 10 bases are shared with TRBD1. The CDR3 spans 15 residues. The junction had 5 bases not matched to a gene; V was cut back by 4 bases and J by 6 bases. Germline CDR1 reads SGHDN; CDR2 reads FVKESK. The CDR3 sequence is CASSLRDRGDEKLFF. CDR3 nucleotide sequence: TGTGCCAGCAGCCTCCGGGACAGGGGCGATGAAAAACTGTTTTTT.

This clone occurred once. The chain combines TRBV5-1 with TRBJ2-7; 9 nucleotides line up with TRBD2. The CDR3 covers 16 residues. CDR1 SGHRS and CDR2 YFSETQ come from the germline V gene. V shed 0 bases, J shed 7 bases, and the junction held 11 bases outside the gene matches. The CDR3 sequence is CASSLALGLATKEQYF. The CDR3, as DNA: TGCGCCAGCAGCTTGGCCCTAGGACTAGCGACTAAGGAGCAGTACTTC.

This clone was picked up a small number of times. CDR3 protein: CAWSVHHPPLDGYTF. The CDR3 bases are TGTGCCTGGAGTGTACACCACCCGCCTTTGGATGGCTACACCTTC. The rearrangement joins TRBV30 to TRBJ1-2; D gene uncertain. The CDR3 covers 15 residues. The germline V and J ends were trimmed by 0 bases and 6 bases, with 17 bases remaining between them. From germline, CDR1 is GTSNPN and CDR2 SVGIG (reference sequence).

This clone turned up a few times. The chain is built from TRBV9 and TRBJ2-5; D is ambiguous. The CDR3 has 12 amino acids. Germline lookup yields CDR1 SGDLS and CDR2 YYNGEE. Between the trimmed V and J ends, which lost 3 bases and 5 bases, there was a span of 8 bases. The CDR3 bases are TGTGCCAGCAGCGCCGACGGGGAGACCCAGTACTTC. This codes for CASSADGETQYF.

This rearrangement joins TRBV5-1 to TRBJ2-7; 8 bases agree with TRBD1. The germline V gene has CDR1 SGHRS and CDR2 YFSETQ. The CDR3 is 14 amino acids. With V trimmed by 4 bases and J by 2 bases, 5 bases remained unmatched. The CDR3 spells CASSPDRVPYEQYF. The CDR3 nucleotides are TGCGCCAGCAGCCCGGACAGGGTGCCCTACGAGCAGTACTTC. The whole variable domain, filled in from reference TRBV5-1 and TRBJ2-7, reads KAGVTQTPRYLIKTRGQQVTLSCSPISGHRSVSWYQQTPGQGLQFLFEYFSETQRNKGNFPGRFSGRQFSNSRSEMNVSTLELGDSALYLCASSPDRVPYEQYFGPGTRLTVT.

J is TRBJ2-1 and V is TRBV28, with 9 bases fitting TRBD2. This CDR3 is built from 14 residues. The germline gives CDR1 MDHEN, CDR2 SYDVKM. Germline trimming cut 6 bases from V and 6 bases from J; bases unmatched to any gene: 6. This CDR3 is CASRLAGETNEQFF. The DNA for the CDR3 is TGTGCCAGCAGGTTAGCGGGAGAGACCAATGAGCAGTTCTTC. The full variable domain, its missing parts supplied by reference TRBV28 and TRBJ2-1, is DVKVTQSSRYLVKRTGEKVFLECVQDMDHENMFWYRQDPGLGLRLIYFSYDVKMKEKGDIPEGYSVSREKKERFSLILESASTNQTSMYLCASRLAGETNEQFFGPGTRLTVL.

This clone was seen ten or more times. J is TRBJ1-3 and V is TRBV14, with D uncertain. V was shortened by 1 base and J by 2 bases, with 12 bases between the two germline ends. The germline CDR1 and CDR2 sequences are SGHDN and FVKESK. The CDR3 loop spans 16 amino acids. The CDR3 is CASSQVQVPPGNTIYF. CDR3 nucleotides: TGTGCCAGCAGCCAAGTGCAGGTTCCCCCTGGAAACACCATATATTTT.

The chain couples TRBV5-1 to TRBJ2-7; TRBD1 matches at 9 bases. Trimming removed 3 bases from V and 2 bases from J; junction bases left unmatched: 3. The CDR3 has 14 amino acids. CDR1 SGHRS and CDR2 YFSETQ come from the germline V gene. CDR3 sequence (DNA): TGCGCCAGCAGCTCCACAGGGGGCCCCTACGAGCAGTACTTC. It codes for CASSSTGGPYEQYF.

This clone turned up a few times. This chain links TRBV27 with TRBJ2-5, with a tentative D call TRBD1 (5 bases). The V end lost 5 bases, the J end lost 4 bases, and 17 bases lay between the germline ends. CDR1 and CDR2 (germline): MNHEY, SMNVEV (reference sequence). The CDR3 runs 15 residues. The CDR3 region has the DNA TGTGCCAGCAGTCCGGTCCAGGGATCATCAGAGACCCAGTACTTC. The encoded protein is CASSPVQGSSETQYF.

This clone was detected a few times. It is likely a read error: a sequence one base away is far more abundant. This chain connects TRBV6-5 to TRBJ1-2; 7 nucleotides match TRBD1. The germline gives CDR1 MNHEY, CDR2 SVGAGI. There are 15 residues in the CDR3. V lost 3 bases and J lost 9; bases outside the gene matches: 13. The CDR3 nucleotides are TGTGCCAGCAGTTATTCCACCGGGACAGCATATAGCTACACCTTC. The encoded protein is CASSYSTGTAYSYTF.

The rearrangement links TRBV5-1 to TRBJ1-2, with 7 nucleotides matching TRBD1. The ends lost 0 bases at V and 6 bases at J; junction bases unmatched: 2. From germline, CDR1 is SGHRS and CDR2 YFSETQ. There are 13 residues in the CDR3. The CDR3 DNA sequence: TGCGCCAGCAGCTTGGCAGGGGGAGATGGCTACACCTTC. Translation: CASSLAGGDGYTF. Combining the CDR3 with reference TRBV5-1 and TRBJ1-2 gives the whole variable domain KAGVTQTPRYLIKTRGQQVTLSCSPISGHRSVSWYQQTPGQGLQFLFEYFSETQRNKGNFPGRFSGRQFSNSRSEMNVSTLELGDSALYLCASSLAGGDGYTFGSGTRLTVV.

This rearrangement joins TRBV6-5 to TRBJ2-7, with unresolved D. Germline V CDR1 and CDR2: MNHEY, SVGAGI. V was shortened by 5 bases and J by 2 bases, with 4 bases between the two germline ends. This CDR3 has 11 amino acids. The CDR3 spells CASSGAYEQYF. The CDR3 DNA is TGTGCCAGCAGTGGAGCCTACGAGCAGTACTTC.

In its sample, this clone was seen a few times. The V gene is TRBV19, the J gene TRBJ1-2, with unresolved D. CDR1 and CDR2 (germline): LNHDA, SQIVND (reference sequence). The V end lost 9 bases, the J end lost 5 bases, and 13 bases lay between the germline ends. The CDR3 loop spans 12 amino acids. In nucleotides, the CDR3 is TGTGCCAGCAGCTTAGCGCAGTATGGCTACACCTTC. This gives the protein CASSLAQYGYTF.

DNA of the CDR3: TGCAGCCCACGGGACTACAATGAGCAGTTCTTC. Translation: CSPRDYNEQFF. This chain joins TRBV29-1 and TRBJ2-1; tentatively, D is TRBD2 (5 bases). There are 11 residues in the CDR3. V lost 8 bases and J 3 bases, leaving 8 bases between the germline ends. CDR1 and CDR2 from the germline V gene are SQVTM and ANQGSEA.

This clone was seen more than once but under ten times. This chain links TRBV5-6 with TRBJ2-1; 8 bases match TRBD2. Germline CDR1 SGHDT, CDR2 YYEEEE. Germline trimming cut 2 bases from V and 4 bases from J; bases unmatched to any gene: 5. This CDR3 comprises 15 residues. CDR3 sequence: CASSFQRGYYNEQFF. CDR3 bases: TGTGCCAGCAGCTTCCAGCGGGGGTATTACAATGAGCAGTTCTTC.

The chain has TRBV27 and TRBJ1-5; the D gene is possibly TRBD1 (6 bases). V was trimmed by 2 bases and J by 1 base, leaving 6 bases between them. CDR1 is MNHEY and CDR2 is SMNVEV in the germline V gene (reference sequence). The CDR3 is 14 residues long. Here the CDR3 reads CASSLQGSNQPQHF. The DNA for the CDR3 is TGTGCCAGCAGTTTACAGGGGAGCAATCAGCCCCAGCATTTT.